The 10 T cell receptor beta chains given below trace back to one sample, sequenced in a study of T cells in localized non-small cell lung cancer. Some clones are missing from TCRdb's copy, which holds only in-frame ones; the method was immunoSEQ multiplex PCR. The table includes 45,000 or so clones, 75% to 95% detected once. The sample consisted of PBMCs, taken before any cancer treatment. The receptors were sampled from a woman aged 35 to 70 with stage II lung adenocarcinoma.

The chain couples TRBV10-3 to TRBJ1-1; TRBD1 is a possible D gene (5 bases). Trimming pared 6 bases from V and 1 base from J, leaving 9 bases between. CDR1 is ENHRY and CDR2 is SYGVKD in the germline V gene. This CDR3 comprises 13 residues. The CDR3 nucleotides are TGTGCCATCAGGGTGACAGCGAACACTGAAGCTTTCTTT. Translation gives CAIRVTANTEAFF.

The chain joins TRBV11-2 to TRBJ1-2; TRBD1 matches 7 bases. The CDR3 contains 15 residues. CDR1 and CDR2 from the germline V gene are SGHAT and FQNNGV. The V segment lost 5 bases and the J segment 2 bases; nucleotides outside the gene matches: 8. The CDR3 DNA is TGTGCCAGCAGCGTATCCGGGACAGACAACTATGGCTACACCTTC. Its protein is CASSVSGTDNYGYTF.

The V gene is TRBV14, the J gene TRBJ2-3, with 10 bases matching TRBD2. Losses at the gene ends were 2 bases for V and 2 bases for J; bases not matched to a gene: 7. Per the germline V gene, CDR1 is SGHDN and CDR2 is FVKESK. The CDR3 consists of 17 residues. The CDR3 DNA reads as TGTGCCAGCAGCCAACCCCTAGCGGGGGCATTCACAGATACGCAGTATTTT. Amino acid sequence: CASSQPLAGAFTDTQYF.

The chain carries TRBV11-3 and TRBJ2-1; 8 nucleotides agree with TRBD1. V was pared by 3 bases and J by 2 bases, with 3 bases of the junction left unmatched. Per germline, CDR1 SGHNT and CDR2 YENEEA. The CDR3 consists of 15 residues. The CDR3: CASSFRTGTYNEQFF. The CDR3 DNA is TGTGCCAGCAGCTTTAGGACAGGGACCTACAATGAGCAGTTCTTC.

The chain is built from TRBV5-1 and TRBJ1-1; 9 bases fit TRBD1. CDR1 and CDR2 (germline): SGHRS, YFSETQ. V shed 4 bases and J 0 bases; nucleotides not matched to a gene: 4. This CDR3 has 15 residues. CDR3 coding DNA: TGCGCCAGCAGCGGGGGGACAGGGATGAACACTGAAGCTTTCTTT. Protein sequence: CASSGGTGMNTEAFF. Complete variable domain (other parts from reference TRBV5-1 and TRBJ1-1): KAGVTQTPRYLIKTRGQQVTLSCSPISGHRSVSWYQQTPGQGLQFLFEYFSETQRNKGNFPGRFSGRQFSNSRSEMNVSTLELGDSALYLCASSGGTGMNTEAFFGQGTRLTVV.

The rearrangement uses TRBV10-1 and TRBJ2-3; possibly TRBD1 or TRBD2 for D (6 bases each). This CDR3 comprises 14 residues. The germline V and J ends were trimmed by 3 bases and 4 bases, with 11 bases remaining between them. Germline CDR1 is WNHNN and CDR2 is SYGVQD (reference sequence). Here the CDR3 reads CASSDRGAADTQYF. In DNA, the CDR3 is TGCGCCAGCAGTGATAGGGGGGCGGCAGATACGCAGTATTTT.

The chain combines TRBV6-5 with TRBJ2-7; 13 bases agree with TRBD2. The CDR3 has 15 amino acids. Germline V CDR1 and CDR2: MNHEY, SVGAGI. J was trimmed by 3 bases and V by 6 bases; bases with no gene match: 5. DNA of the CDR3: TGTGCCAGCAGGGGGACTAGCGGGGCCAACTACGAGCAGTACTTC. This translates into CASRGTSGANYEQYF.

The count of this clone is one. The gene calls are TRBV14 and TRBJ1-1, with 9 bases that match TRBD1. The CDR3 has 15 residues. The germline CDR1 and CDR2 sequences are SGHDN and FVKESK. With 0 bases clipped from V and 3 bases from J, the junction kept 2 bases outside the gene matches. In DNA form, the CDR3 reads TGTGCCAGCAGCCAAGAGACAGGGGGTCACACTGAAGCTTTCTTT. The encoded protein is CASSQETGGHTEAFF.

The chain employs TRBV27 and TRBJ2-5, with D unresolved. The CDR3 totals 13 residues. V lost 2 bases, J lost 5 bases, and 9 bases lay in between. CDR1 is MNHEY and CDR2 is SMNVEV in the germline V gene (reference sequence). The CDR3 coding sequence is TGTGCCAGCAGTTTAGGGGTCTTGGAGACCCAGTACTTC. It is translated as CASSLGVLETQYF.

The DNA of the CDR3 is TGTGCCAGCAGTAGCCCCCCAGGGCTCGGAAACACCATATATTTT. Translated: CASSSPPGLGNTIYF. V and J are TRBV6-5 and TRBJ1-3; tentatively, D is TRBD1 (5 bases). V lost 5 bases, J lost 4 bases, and 15 bases lay in between. The germline CDR1 and CDR2 sequences are MNHEY and SVGAGI. This CDR3 is built from 15 residues.